This TCR beta chain was captured in a study of T cell repertoires in cytomegalovirus infection. The overall study: From public TCR beta signatures came an indication of both CMV infection and matching HLA type. Findings of the study overall: Predominance within the ex vivo response was attributable to HLA-C-restricted CMV-specific TCR beta clonotypes.

Of note for this clonotype: Its antigen is as yet unknown.

The CDR3 is 14 amino acids. Germline CDR1 is SGHKS and CDR2 is YYEKEE (reference sequence). Trimming took off 4 bases at V and 6 bases at J, with 13 bases between the two ends. TCRdb independently ran MiXCR on the reads; one entry per CDR3 protein. The sample lists 400,000 or so distinct CDR3 sequences; approximately 30% were seen once. V and J are TRBV5-5 and TRBJ1-4, with D unclear. The clonotype originates from a human donor in good health (CMV status not recorded). Some clones in this sample may be carry-over from other donors' samples. The sample taken for sequencing was PBMCs. CDR3 in amino acids: CASSPGLDHEKLFF. Written as DNA, the CDR3 is TGTGCCAGCAGCCCCGGACTGGACCATGAAAAACTGTTTTTT. The entire variable domain, with the rest obtained from reference TRBV5-5 and TRBJ1-4, is as follows: DAGVTQSPTHLIKTRGQQVTLRCSPISGHKSVSWYQQVLGQGPQFIFQYYEKEERGRGNFPDRFSARQFPNYSSELNVNALLLGDSALYLCASSPGLDHEKLFFGSGTQLSVL.